What follows describes a single T cell receptor (beta chain). Its antigen remains unidentified. This CDR3 spans 16 amino acids. With V trimmed by 3 bases and J by 3 bases, 10 bases remained unmatched. Germline-derived CDR1 and CDR2 are SGHAT and FQNNGV. The data stem from a study of shared clonotypes between healthy human individuals. Whole-study findings and limits: The sampled material consisted only of blood, and tissue repertoires are likely to differ.

Some clones are missing from TCRdb's copy, which holds only in-frame ones; the method was immunoSEQ multiplex PCR. The sample contains a few hundred thousand clones, approximately 74% of which appear only once. This clonotype was obtained from a man younger than 45 in good health. The rearrangement uses TRBV11-2 and TRBJ2-5, with 7 positions matching TRBD1. Sequenced: memory CD4+ T cells sorted from blood. The subset denotes: CD45RA-negative fraction. The CDR3 nucleotides are TGTGCCAGCAGCTTCAAACCGGGACAGAGAAAAGAGACCCAGTACTTC. It is translated as CASSFKPGQRKETQYF.